Given below is one T cell receptor beta chain in context. Its antigen remains unidentified. These data are taken from a study of cytomegalovirus exposure and HLA in healthy donors. This CDR3 has 15 amino acids. Looked up from germline, CDR1 is PRHDT and CDR2 is FYEKMQ (reference sequence). The V end was cut by 3 bases, the J end by 2 bases, with 12 bases between. Overall study results and limits: Cytomegalovirus-associated TCR beta chains were listed, numbering some 170. TCR beta V- and J-gene trimming, according to a later analysis, was linked to a missense DCLRE1C variant. A later analysis by the authors found several of the most significant clusters apparently linked to common viral pathogens.

It was with 60 Vbeta and 13 Jbeta primers that the PCR ran. TCRdb keeps only in-frame clones here, not all; method: immunoSEQ multiplex PCR. Listed are about 210,000 clones; around 0.95% falls within the top ten. V and J are TRBV13 and TRBJ2-3, with D possibly being TRBD2 (5 bases). The TCR originated in a woman under 40 in good health and CMV-seropositive. The sample taken for sequencing was PBMCs. CDR3 bases: TGTGCCAGCAGCTTTCGCGGCGGGTCCACAGATACGCAGTATTTT. Encoded protein: CASSFRGGSTDTQYF. Looking up the rest from reference TRBV13 and TRBJ2-3 gives the full variable domain: AAGVIQSPRHLIKEKRETATLKCYPIPRHDTVYWYQQGPGQDPQFLISFYEKMQSDKGSIPDRFSAQQFSDYHSELNMSSLELGDSALYFCASSFRGGSTDTQYFGPGTRLTVL.